This section outlines one TCR beta chain sequence together with its context. This clone was observed a few times. It lacks a known antigen. Base-call qualities are not available, and no considerably larger clone is one nucleotide away. CDR1 and CDR2 were assigned from the germline V gene as SGHTA and FQGNSA. V is shortened by 2 bases, J by 7 bases, and the region joining them spans 14 bases. The CDR3 sequence holds 15 residues, the cysteine and phenylalanine included. Just the 45-base CDR3 DNA is kept, in frame starting at base 1. These data are taken from a study of beta chain features in type 1 diabetes (dated by TCRdb to between 2018 and 2020). For context, the study as a whole: Mean age, gender distribution, total cell number and subset yield were not different between patients and healthy donors. Regulatory and stem cell-like memory subsets were isolated from only 8 patients and about eight healthy donors, whereas naive and central memory subsets came from all 30 or so donors. In the study, TCRB repertoires of sorted circulating CD4+ T cell subsets from recently diagnosed type 1 diabetes patients were compared with those of matched healthy donors. A total of 100 million to 110 million sorted cells were examined across all samples, and a strong correlation was observed between cell number per subset and RNA yield.

All of the isolated RNA was reverse transcribed with the High Capacity cDNA Reverse Transcription Kit, so expressed TCRB transcripts were sequenced. Deep immunoSEQ sequencing was applied to naive, central memory and regulatory T cell samples, giving an average of about 3.6 million total reads per sample. Sorted cells were lysed in RLT buffer, and RNA was extracted using DNase-treated RNeasy Micro or Mini kits according to cell number. Each cell subset was processed separately to prevent cross-contamination, with patient and healthy donor samples processed together. The immunoSEQ multiplex PCR was used to amplify TCRB sequences from cDNA, yielding 87-bp fragments that span the CDR3 region. Sequencing of the amplicons was done on the Illumina HiSeq platform. Turning to the authors' computational methods: Synthetic template baselines were used to correct PCR bias computationally, reads within Hamming distance 2 were collapsed together, and singletons that could not be merged were discarded. Reads were aligned against IMGT so that V, D and J genes, CDR3 length and insertions or deletions at six rearrangement sites could be assigned. Within each subset, clonotype counts were normalized to sorted cell number, and only after that were true diversity and Gini coefficients computed with the tcR R package. Repertoire sharing was quantified using the overlap coefficient calculated on TCRB nucleotide sequences. TCRdb re-hosts the immuneACCESS table, in-frame sequences only. Its copies lack some clones; in the studies checked, an unresolved V gene accounts for under half of them, and the cause for the rest is not known. V, J and clone size derive from that table, while D and trimming were established from the DNA sequence. This sample is represented by about 220,000 clones; under 13% of them were singletons. The ten biggest clones cover approximately 1.5% of the sample.

Each donor gave one peripheral blood draw, averaging approximately 120 mL, which was collected into heparinised tubes. Using a panel that included CD45RO, CCR7, CD25, CD127, CD95 and CD27, naive, central memory, regulatory and stem cell-like memory CD4+ T cells were sorted on a BD FACSAria II. A purity above 95% was achieved for all sorted populations. Right away, PBMCs were isolated by Lymphoprep density gradient centrifugation and were stained directly, with no culture step. Samples were stained and sorted in pairs, with one healthy donor and one patient per experiment, so that batch effects were minimized. Results and caveats for the whole study, not just this receptor: Sequencing cDNA rather than genomic DNA could over-represent highly expressing activated cells, although activation and CD3 levels did not differ between groups. Patients with type 1 diabetes made fewer insertions and deleted more nucleotides at VDJ recombination sites, implying thymic rearrangement abnormalities. A moderate but significant shortening of TCRB CDR3 length was observed in type 1 diabetes patients in all four CD4+ subsets. Shorter templates might have been favored by PCR, but patient and control samples were amplified and corrected together, so both groups would have been affected equally by any skew. Naive, central memory and regulatory TCRB repertoires appeared to be more similar among patients than among healthy donors. Because the HLA sub-analyses included only small numbers of individuals, any influence of HLA type on TCRB rearrangement was left unresolved.

The sequence links TRBV7-2 to TRBJ1-4; TRBD1 is perhaps the D gene, given 5 matching bases. The clonotype originates from a man aged 18 to 35 in good health. Sequenced: central memory CD4+ T cells from blood. The sequence in DNA is TGTGCCAGCAGCTTACAGGGCGGTGAGAGTGAAAAACTGTTTTTT. This sequence encodes CASSLQGGESEKLFF.